The 32 T cell receptor beta chains below come from one sample, sequenced in a study of PD-1 blockade in classical Hodgkin lymphoma. All patients experienced relapse after autologous stem cell transplantation, and brentuximab vedotin exposure was variable. Profiling relied on immunoSEQ multiplex PCR, and the TCRdb table lists in-frame clones only, not all of them. Here the sample spans over 14,000 clones, about 83% being singletons. Sample: peripheral blood mononuclear cells (PBMCs), taken before the second cycle of nivolumab. These receptors all stem from a human donor with classical Hodgkin lymphoma.

The V and J genes are TRBV10-3 and TRBJ2-3; 12 bases are shared with TRBD2. Per the germline V gene, CDR1 is ENHRY and CDR2 is SYGVKD. The V and J ends lost 11 bases and 5 bases, in that order; junction bases with no gene match: 8. This CDR3 has 14 amino acids. The CDR3 spells CAATSGGLGDTQYF. As DNA, the CDR3 is TGTGCCGCCACTAGCGGGGGGTTGGGAGATACGCAGTATTTT.

The rearrangement links TRBV5-8 to TRBJ2-4, with D maybe TRBD2 (5 bases). The germline V gene has CDR1 SGHTS and CDR2 YDEGEE. V gave up 1 base and J gave up 0 bases, with 11 bases separating them. The CDR3 sequence is 16 residues long. CDR3 DNA: TGTGCCAGCAGCTTGAGAGAGGGCACAGCCAAAAACATTCAGTACTTC. Protein product: CASSLREGTAKNIQYF.

The chain carries TRBV12-5 and TRBJ1-5, with 8 positions matching TRBD1. V lost 6 bases, J lost 6 bases, and 4 bases stayed unmatched. CDR3 length equals 13 residues. Germline V gene lookup returns CDR1 LGHNT and CDR2 FRNRAP. CDR3 nucleotide sequence: TGTGCTAGTGGGGACAGGGCCGGTCAGCCCCAGCATTTT. Translation: CASGDRAGQPQHF.

V and J are TRBV10-1 and TRBJ2-3, with a weak D call TRBD2 (6 bases). Deletions cut 3 bases from V and 1 base from J, with 8 bases between. Germline V CDR1 and CDR2: WNHNN, SYGVQD (reference sequence). This CDR3 is built from 14 residues. The CDR3 coding sequence is TGCGCCAGCAGTGAAATAGCGGGCACAGATACGCAGTATTTT. This encodes CASSEIAGTDTQYF.

The chain links TRBV7-2 to TRBJ2-2; D remains unclear. The CDR3 runs to 13 residues. Germline values: CDR1 SGHTA, CDR2 FQGNSA. The V gene lost 1 base and the J gene lost 4 bases, with 4 bases spanning the gap. The CDR3 DNA reads TGTGCCAGCAGCTTAGGAGGCACCGGGGAGCTGTTTTTT. The encoded protein is CASSLGGTGELFF. Combining the CDR3 with reference TRBV7-2 and TRBJ2-2 gives the whole variable domain GAGVSQSPSNKVTEKGKDVELRCDPISGHTALYWYRQSLGQGLEFLIYFQGNSAPDKSGLPSDRFSAERTGGSVSTLTIQRTQQEDSAVYLCASSLGGTGELFFGEGSRLTVL.

V and J are TRBV7-8 and TRBJ2-7; the D gene is possibly TRBD2 (5 bases). Germline V CDR1 and CDR2: SGHVS, FQNEAQ. V was shortened by 4 bases and J by 6 bases, with 16 bases between the two germline ends. The CDR3 spans 14 residues. The CDR3 loop is CASSYGEPTGEQYF. In nucleotides, the CDR3 is TGTGCCAGCAGCTACGGGGAACCAACGGGCGAGCAGTACTTC.

This clone came up once. The chain has TRBV5-6 and TRBJ1-2, with unresolved D. Trimming removed 0 bases from V and 2 bases from J, with 11 bases in between. This CDR3 region has 15 residues. From germline, CDR1 is SGHDT and CDR2 YYEEEE. This CDR3 is CASSLVRLLNYGYTF. CDR3 DNA sequence: TGTGCCAGCAGCTTGGTCCGCCTACTAAACTATGGCTACACCTTC.

The rearrangement joins TRBV6-4 to TRBJ2-6; 8 positions agree with TRBD2. Germline assignment: CDR1 MRHNA and CDR2 SNTAGT. The CDR3 has 16 amino acids. The V segment lost 2 bases and the J segment 0 bases; nucleotides outside the gene matches: 0. The CDR3 DNA reads TGTGCCAGCAGTGACAGCGGGAGCTCTGGGGCCAACGTCCTGACTTTC. The encoded protein is CASSDSGSSGANVLTF.

V gene TRBV10-3 combines with J gene TRBJ1-2, with 10 nucleotides matching TRBD1. Trimming at V came to 6 bases and at J to 6 bases, leaving 13 bases not matched to a gene. Germline assignment: CDR1 ENHRY and CDR2 SYGVKD. The length of the CDR3 is 16 residues. This CDR3 reads CAIRAGTGASSDGYTF. In DNA form, the CDR3 reads TGTGCCATCAGGGCCGGGACAGGGGCTTCGTCGGATGGCTACACCTTC.

V is TRBV19 and J is TRBJ1-5; D uncertain. Trimming pared 6 bases from V and 6 bases from J, leaving 21 bases between. Per germline, CDR1 LNHDA and CDR2 SQIVND (reference sequence). The CDR3 is 16 amino acids. Here the CDR3 reads CASRPDPDRRGQPQHF. The CDR3 DNA follows: TGTGCCAGTAGACCTGACCCGGACCGTCGGGGTCAGCCCCAGCATTTT.

The rearrangement joins TRBV10-3 to TRBJ2-7; unclear D gene. V was trimmed by 3 bases and J by 0 bases, leaving 9 bases between them. In germline, CDR1 is ENHRY, CDR2 SYGVKD. The CDR3 totals 14 residues. The CDR3: CAISENSLSYEQYF. The DNA for the CDR3 is TGTGCCATCAGTGAAAACAGCCTCTCCTACGAGCAGTACTTC.

The gene calls are TRBV27 and TRBJ2-3, with 7 bases that match TRBD1. The ends lost 3 bases at V and 4 bases at J; junction bases unmatched: 4. The CDR3 runs to 14 residues. Germline-derived CDR1 and CDR2 are MNHEY and SMNVEV (reference sequence). The CDR3 DNA follows: TGTGCCAGCAGTTTGGAGCAGGGGGCAGATACGCAGTATTTT. This gives the protein CASSLEQGADTQYF.

This clone occurred once. V and J are TRBV9 and TRBJ2-5, with a tentative D call TRBD1 (6 bases). Trimming cost V 4 bases and J 4 bases, with 17 bases left between them. The V gene's germline CDR1 is SGDLS and CDR2 YYNGEE. CDR3 length equals 15 residues. The CDR3 region is CASSLQGRETETQYF. The CDR3 DNA follows: TGTGCCAGCAGCCTACAGGGCAGAGAAACAGAGACCCAGTACTTC.

This chain connects TRBV28 to TRBJ1-1, with 7 bases lining up with TRBD1. Looked up from germline, CDR1 is MDHEN and CDR2 is SYDVKM. The J segment lost 8 bases and the V segment lost 5 bases, leaving 11 bases of the junction unmatched. This CDR3 contains 14 residues. The CDR3 sequence: CASSPGQRSWEAFF. CDR3 nucleotide sequence: TGTGCCAGCAGTCCGGGACAGCGTTCCTGGGAAGCTTTCTTT.

The chain combines TRBV20-1 with TRBJ2-3; D may be TRBD2 (5 bases). CDR3 length equals 11 residues. V dropped 5 bases and J dropped 6 bases, with 9 bases sitting between them. CDR1 DFQATT and CDR2 SNEGSKA come from the germline V gene (reference sequence). The CDR3 nucleotides are TGCAGTGCTCAAGAGGGCGATACGCAGTATTTT. Protein: CSAQEGDTQYF.

The chain couples TRBV5-1 to TRBJ1-1; 8 nucleotides line up with TRBD1. CDR1 and CDR2 from the germline V gene are SGHRS and YFSETQ. The CDR3 has 14 residues. V was pared by 2 bases and J by 4 bases, with 4 bases of the junction left unmatched. The CDR3 sequence: CASSLSQGVTEAFF. In DNA, the CDR3 is TGCGCCAGCAGCTTATCACAGGGGGTCACTGAAGCTTTCTTT.

This sequence joins TRBV18 and TRBJ1-2, with unresolved D. V was cut by 5 bases and J by 5 bases, with 15 bases left in between. The CDR3 covers 14 residues. Germline loops: CDR1 KGHSH, CDR2 LQKENI. This CDR3 reads CASSETADEYGYTF. CDR3 coding DNA: TGTGCCAGCTCAGAGACCGCGGATGAGTATGGCTACACCTTC.

This clone came up once. Other DNA sequences within the sample encode an identical CDR3. This chain uses TRBV1 with TRBJ1-1; TRBD1 is the table's D call, not checked against the DNA. TRBV1 is listed as a pseudogene. The CDR3 has 14 amino acids. In DNA, the CDR3 is TGCACCAGCAGTACTCGGACAGAGAACACTGAAGCTTTCTTT. Protein product: CTSSTRTENTEAFF.

This clone was counted a single time. The chain employs TRBV5-1 and TRBJ2-1; D possibly corresponds to TRBD1 (5 bases). The CDR3 extends over 13 amino acids. CDR1 and CDR2 (germline): SGHRS, YFSETQ. V lost 4 bases to trimming and J lost 9 bases, with 14 bases between them. The CDR3 sequence is CASSLQDTGEQFF. The CDR3 bases are TGCGCCAGCAGCCTACAGGATACGGGTGAGCAGTTCTTC. The entire variable domain, with the rest obtained from reference TRBV5-1 and TRBJ2-1, is as follows: KAGVTQTPRYLIKTRGQQVTLSCSPISGHRSVSWYQQTPGQGLQFLFEYFSETQRNKGNFPGRFSGRQFSNSRSEMNVSTLELGDSALYLCASSLQDTGEQFFGPGTRLTVL.

The chain recombines TRBV7-2 with TRBJ1-1; 7 nucleotides line up with TRBD1. The CDR3 is 14 amino acids. V shed 2 bases, J shed 3 bases, and the junction held 3 bases outside the gene matches. Germline loops: CDR1 SGHTA, CDR2 FQGNSA. The CDR3 spells CASSLSGGYTEAFF. The CDR3 DNA reads TGTGCCAGCAGCTTATCAGGGGGATACACTGAAGCTTTCTTT.

The rearrangement joins TRBV4-2 to TRBJ1-5; D is possibly TRBD1 (6 bases). Looked up from germline, CDR1 is LGHNA and CDR2 is YNFKEQ. CDR3 length: 16 amino acids. Trimming took off 0 bases at V and 4 bases at J, with 13 bases between the two ends. The CDR3 region has the DNA TGTGCCAGCAGCCAAGAAGCAGGGGCAAGGAATCAGCCCCAGCATTTT. This encodes CASSQEAGARNQPQHF.

The chain joins TRBV19 to TRBJ1-1; no firm D call. The ends were cut back, 6 bases at V and 1 base at J, with 21 bases in the middle. The V gene's germline CDR1 is LNHDA and CDR2 SQIVND (reference sequence). The CDR3 loop spans 17 amino acids. CDR3 DNA sequence: TGTGCCAGTAGCCCCTACCGGGGAGCTCAATGGAACACTGAAGCTTTCTTT. Translating it yields CASSPYRGAQWNTEAFF.

This clone was counted only a few times. The V gene is TRBV7-2, the J gene TRBJ2-5, with 7 bases lining up with TRBD1. J was trimmed by 2 bases and V by 8 bases; bases with no gene match: 5. CDR1 is SGHTA and CDR2 is FQGNSA in the germline V gene. The CDR3 loop spans 13 amino acids. The CDR3 spells CASCSGGQETQYF. CDR3 sequence (DNA): TGTGCCAGCTGCTCAGGGGGTCAAGAGACCCAGTACTTC. The whole variable domain, remainder taken from reference TRBV7-2 and TRBJ2-5, is GAGVSQSPSNKVTEKGKDVELRCDPISGHTALYWYRQSLGQGLEFLIYFQGNSAPDKSGLPSDRFSAERTGGSVSTLTIQRTQQEDSAVYLCASCSGGQETQYFGPGTRLLVL.

V and J are TRBV19 and TRBJ1-1; no clear D. Germline values: CDR1 LNHDA, CDR2 SQIVND (reference sequence). The ends were cut back, 5 bases at V and 0 bases at J, with 7 bases in the middle. The CDR3 has 13 amino acids. The CDR3 reads CASSPGLNTEAFF. The CDR3 nucleotides read TGTGCCAGTAGTCCGGGTCTGAACACTGAAGCTTTCTTT.

The V gene is TRBV9, the J gene TRBJ1-6, with D unresolved. The V gene's germline CDR1 is SGDLS and CDR2 YYNGEE. CDR3 length: 17 residues. Between the trimmed V and J ends, which lost 0 bases and 10 bases, there was a span of 20 bases. The DNA of the CDR3 is TGTGCCAGCAGCGTAGGGGAAAAGACAAGCTTGGAATCACCCCTCCACTTT. This gives the protein CASSVGEKTSLESPLHF.

The rearrangement uses TRBV6-5 and TRBJ2-7; the D gene is possibly TRBD2 (5 bases). This CDR3 contains 15 residues. The V gene lost 0 bases and the J gene lost 4 bases, with 13 bases spanning the gap. Germline-derived CDR1 and CDR2 are MNHEY and SVGAGI. CDR3 residues: CASSYSRGSGYEQYF. The CDR3 DNA reads TGTGCCAGCAGTTACTCTCGAGGGAGTGGGTACGAGCAGTACTTC.

In its sample, this clone was seen a few times. The chain couples TRBV29-1 to TRBJ2-5; D possibly corresponds to TRBD2 (5 bases). CDR1 and CDR2 (germline): SQVTM, ANQGSEA. Trimming removed 5 bases from V and 1 base from J, with 17 bases in between. CDR3 length: 15 amino acids. This CDR3 is CSVYEGSGLQETQYF. The CDR3 nucleotides are TGCAGCGTTTATGAAGGGAGCGGTCTCCAAGAGACCCAGTACTTC. The variable domain in full, with the rest retrieved from reference TRBV29-1 and TRBJ2-5, is SAVISQKPSRDICQRGTSLTIQCQVDSQVTMMFWYRQQPGQSLTLIATANQGSEATYESGFVIDKFPISRPNLTFSTLTVSNMSPEDSSIYLCSVYEGSGLQETQYFGPGTRLLVL.

The CDR3 DNA sequence: TGCGCCAGCAGCCAACCTTGGACAGGGATGAATTCACCCCTCCACTTT. Protein product: CASSQPWTGMNSPLHF. The V call is TRBV4-1, the J call TRBJ1-6; 8 bases fit TRBD1. Per germline, CDR1 MGHRA and CDR2 YSYEKL. V was pared by 2 bases and J by 7 bases, with 7 bases of the junction left unmatched. The CDR3 consists of 16 residues.

This chain connects TRBV28 to TRBJ2-1, with a possible D match to TRBD2 (6 bases). The CDR3 has 18 amino acids. Looked up from germline, CDR1 is MDHEN and CDR2 is SYDVKM. V lost 3 bases and J 0 bases, leaving 18 bases between the germline ends. CDR3 coding DNA: TGTGCCAGCAGTTTCCCCCCCGCGGGACTTAGCTCCTACAATGAGCAGTTCTTC. It is translated as CASSFPPAGLSSYNEQFF. Looking up the rest from reference TRBV28 and TRBJ2-1 gives the full variable domain: DVKVTQSSRYLVKRTGEKVFLECVQDMDHENMFWYRQDPGLGLRLIYFSYDVKMKEKGDIPEGYSVSREKKERFSLILESASTNQTSMYLCASSFPPAGLSSYNEQFFGPGTRLTVL.

V usage is TRBV29-1 and J usage is TRBJ2-7; D is possibly TRBD1 (6 bases). Germline lookup yields CDR1 SQVTM and CDR2 ANQGSEA. This CDR3 contains 13 residues. V was trimmed by 1 base and J by 2 bases, leaving 9 bases between them. The CDR3 loop reads CSVEGYRAYEQYF. The CDR3 DNA follows: TGCAGCGTTGAAGGGTACAGGGCCTACGAGCAGTACTTC.

The chain employs TRBV2 and TRBJ1-1; D unresolved. Trimming removed 4 bases at V and 4 bases at J, with 7 bases between. The CDR3 sequence is 12 residues long. The germline V gene encodes CDR1 SNHLY and CDR2 FYNNEI. The CDR3 sequence: CASSVLPTEAFF. CDR3 sequence (DNA): TGTGCCAGCAGTGTACTACCCACTGAAGCTTTCTTT.

V and J are TRBV19 and TRBJ2-2; 9 nucleotides agree with TRBD2. V lost 5 bases and J lost 7; bases outside the gene matches: 5. Germline V gene data show CDR1 as LNHDA and CDR2 as SQIVND (reference sequence). CDR3 size: 14 residues. CDR3 nucleotides: TGTGCCAGTAGTCCCAGACTAGCGGTCGGGGAGCTGTTTTTT. Encoded protein: CASSPRLAVGELFF.